These T cell receptor beta chains were read from a single sample in a study of control samples from healthy donors and cancer patients. The assay was immunoSEQ multiplex PCR, and TCRdb's table has in-frame clones only and misses some. The sample has roughly 170,000 clones, 91% seen once; the top ten hold about 2%. The sequencing sample was made of blood. Source of these receptors: a woman aged 35 to 49 in good health. CDR3s include the opening cysteine and the closing phenylalanine or tryptophan. D genes are given only for firm matches. Size is omitted from some rows. Given values are once, few, many or a class for expanded clones.

abundance: -
j_gene: TRBJ1-1
d_gene: -
v_gene: TRBV7-2
CDR3nt: TGTGCCAGCAGCTTATTACCAAGGGACACTGAAGCTTTCTTT
CDR3aa: CASSLLPRDTEAFF

abundance: -
j_gene: TRBJ2-1
d_gene: TRBD2
v_gene: TRBV5-1
CDR3nt: TGCGCCAGCAGCTCCCAAGGGGTGAGCGGGGGGTTTAGAAATGAGCAGTTCTTC
CDR3aa: CASSSQGVSGGFRNEQFF

abundance: -
j_gene: TRBJ1-1
d_gene: -
v_gene: TRBV5-4
CDR3nt: TGTGCCAGCAGCCTTGACGCATACGAGAACACTGAAGCTTTCTTT
CDR3aa: CASSLDAYENTEAFF

abundance: -
j_gene: TRBJ2-7
d_gene: -
v_gene: TRBV5-1
CDR3nt: TGCGCCAGCAGCTTGATATATTACGAGCAGTACTTC
CDR3aa: CASSLIYYEQYF

abundance: -
j_gene: TRBJ2-5
d_gene: TRBD2
v_gene: TRBV14
CDR3nt: TGTGCCAGCAGCCAAGACCGGGGAGGGGAGACCCAGTACTTC
CDR3aa: CASSQDRGGETQYF

abundance: -
j_gene: TRBJ1-2
d_gene: -
v_gene: TRBV2
CDR3nt: TGTGCCAGCAGTGACCTGTGGCAGGAGGGTGGGGGGGGCTACACCTTC
CDR3aa: CASSDLWQEGGGGYTF

abundance: -
j_gene: TRBJ2-7
d_gene: TRBD2
v_gene: TRBV7-3
CDR3nt: TGTGCCAGCAGCTACCAAGCGGGGGGAGCCTACGAGCAGTACTTC
CDR3aa: CASSYQAGGAYEQYF

abundance: -
j_gene: TRBJ1-3
d_gene: -
v_gene: TRBV5-1
CDR3nt: TGCGCCAGCAGCTTGGGGACAGCTGGAAACACCATATATTTT
CDR3aa: CASSLGTAGNTIYF

abundance: -
j_gene: TRBJ1-2
d_gene: TRBD1
v_gene: TRBV6-5
CDR3nt: TGTGCCAGCAGTAACAGGGGGCTGGGTGGCTACACCTTC
CDR3aa: CASSNRGLGGYTF

abundance: -
j_gene: TRBJ1-2
d_gene: TRBD1
v_gene: TRBV27
CDR3nt: TGTGCCAGCAGTTCCAGGGGGGGCGGCTACACCTTC
CDR3aa: CASSSRGGGYTF

abundance: few
j_gene: TRBJ2-2
d_gene: -
v_gene: TRBV6-5
CDR3nt: TGTGCCAGCCGGTGGGCAGAAACCGGGGAGCTGTTTTTT
CDR3aa: CASRWAETGELFF

abundance: -
j_gene: TRBJ2-7
d_gene: -
v_gene: TRBV6-5
CDR3nt: TGTGCCAGCAGTTACTCTGGGGCACCAATGATCTACGAGCAGTACTTC
CDR3aa: CASSYSGAPMIYEQYF

abundance: -
j_gene: TRBJ2-7
d_gene: -
v_gene: TRBV5-1
CDR3nt: TGCGCCAGCAGCTTAGAAGGCTCCTACGAGCAGTACTTC
CDR3aa: CASSLEGSYEQYF

abundance: once
j_gene: TRBJ1-5
d_gene: TRBD1
v_gene: TRBV11-2
CDR3nt: TGTGCCAGCAGCTTAGGGGGGACAGGGAGTCAGCCCCAGCATTTT
CDR3aa: CASSLGGTGSQPQHF

abundance: once
j_gene: TRBJ2-1
d_gene: -
v_gene: TRBV5-6
CDR3nt: TGTGCCAGCAGCTTAGTGAGGAAATCCTACAATGAGCAGTTCTTC
CDR3aa: CASSLVRKSYNEQFF

abundance: -
j_gene: TRBJ2-5
d_gene: -
v_gene: TRBV10-3
CDR3nt: TGTGCCATCAGTGAGTCGACAGAGACAGAGACCCAGTACTTC
CDR3aa: CAISESTETETQYF

abundance: -
j_gene: TRBJ2-3
d_gene: TRBD2
v_gene: TRBV18
CDR3nt: TGTGCCAGCTCACCGACTAGCTACAGCACAGATACGCAGTATTTT
CDR3aa: CASSPTSYSTDTQYF

abundance: -
j_gene: TRBJ1-6
d_gene: -
v_gene: TRBV10-3
CDR3nt: TGTGCCATCAGTGCGGACAGTGTAGATTCACCCCTCCACTTT
CDR3aa: CAISADSVDSPLHF

abundance: -
j_gene: TRBJ2-1
d_gene: TRBD2
v_gene: TRBV11-2
CDR3nt: TGTGCCAGCAGCTGGAGCGGGGGGGCAAATGAGCAGTTCTTC
CDR3aa: CASSWSGGANEQFF

abundance: -
j_gene: TRBJ2-2
d_gene: -
v_gene: TRBV20-1
CDR3nt: TGCAGTGCTAGTGGAGGGTCCGGGGAGCTGTTTTTT
CDR3aa: CSASGGSGELFF

abundance: -
j_gene: TRBJ2-3
d_gene: -
v_gene: TRBV9
CDR3nt: TGTGCCAGCAGCGTGTACACCACAGATACGCAGTATTTT
CDR3aa: CASSVYTTDTQYF

abundance: -
j_gene: TRBJ1-3
d_gene: TRBD1
v_gene: TRBV6-1
CDR3nt: TGTGCCAGCAGTGGTCCCCCGGGGACAGGCCGAGACACCATATATTTT
CDR3aa: CASSGPPGTGRDTIYF

abundance: few
j_gene: TRBJ1-1
d_gene: -
v_gene: TRBV2
CDR3nt: TGTGCCAGCAGATACACTGAAGCTTTCTTT
CDR3aa: CASRYTEAFF

abundance: -
j_gene: TRBJ2-7
d_gene: TRBD1
v_gene: TRBV7-9
CDR3nt: TGTGCCAGCAGCATTGACAGGGGCGAGCAGTACTTC
CDR3aa: CASSIDRGEQYF

abundance: -
j_gene: TRBJ1-1
d_gene: TRBD1
v_gene: TRBV6-4
CDR3nt: TGTGCCAGCAGTGAACAGGGGGTCGGTGAAGCTTTCTTT
CDR3aa: CASSEQGVGEAFF

abundance: once
j_gene: TRBJ2-5
d_gene: -
v_gene: TRBV5-1
CDR3nt: TGCGCCAGCAGCTTGGGATCGGGAGAGACCCAGTACTTC
CDR3aa: CASSLGSGETQYF

abundance: -
j_gene: TRBJ1-2
d_gene: -
v_gene: TRBV3-1/TRBV3-2
CDR3nt: TGTGCCAGCAGCCACACCACGGGGGTGAGTGGCTACACCTTC
CDR3aa: CASSHTTGVSGYTF

abundance: -
j_gene: TRBJ1-1
d_gene: -
v_gene: TRBV29-1
CDR3nt: TGCAGCGTTGGAACTGAAGCTTTCTTT
CDR3aa: CSVGTEAFF

abundance: -
j_gene: TRBJ2-3
d_gene: -
v_gene: TRBV7-8
CDR3nt: TGTGCCAGCAGCTGGAGGGACGGCATCACAGATACGCAGTATTTT
CDR3aa: CASSWRDGITDTQYF

abundance: -
j_gene: TRBJ2-7
d_gene: TRBD2
v_gene: TRBV9
CDR3nt: TGTGCCAGCAGCCCGCGGGGACTAGCTCCCCACGAGCAGTACTTC
CDR3aa: CASSPRGLAPHEQYF

abundance: -
j_gene: TRBJ1-1
d_gene: TRBD1
v_gene: TRBV18
CDR3nt: TGTGCCAGCTCACCGGGACAGACCCAGACTGAAGCTTTCTTT
CDR3aa: CASSPGQTQTEAFF

abundance: -
j_gene: TRBJ1-4
d_gene: TRBD1
v_gene: TRBV5-1
CDR3nt: TGCGCCAGCAGGCTAACTCCAGGGGGCGCTAATGAAAAACTGTTTTTT
CDR3aa: CASRLTPGGANEKLFF

abundance: -
j_gene: TRBJ2-2
d_gene: -
v_gene: TRBV7-2
CDR3nt: TGTGCCAGCAGCTTAGTTTCGACAGCCGCGGGGACCGGGGAGCTGTTTTTT
CDR3aa: CASSLVSTAAGTGELFF

abundance: -
j_gene: TRBJ1-3
d_gene: -
v_gene: TRBV29-1
CDR3nt: TGCAGCGTTGCCTTAGGACAGCCAATTGGAAACACCATATATTTT
CDR3aa: CSVALGQPIGNTIYF

abundance: -
j_gene: TRBJ1-4
d_gene: TRBD1
v_gene: TRBV5-1
CDR3nt: TGCGCCAGCAGCCCCCTACAGGGGGCGCGGGATGAAAAACTGTTTTTT
CDR3aa: CASSPLQGARDEKLFF

abundance: -
j_gene: TRBJ2-1
d_gene: -
v_gene: TRBV3-1/TRBV3-2
CDR3nt: TGTGCCAGCAGCCCCCAGGCCTACAGCAATGAGCAGTTCTTC
CDR3aa: CASSPQAYSNEQFF

abundance: -
j_gene: TRBJ1-2
d_gene: TRBD1
v_gene: TRBV19
CDR3nt: TGTGCCAGTAGGGAGGTGACAGGGGGATGGTATGGCTACACCTTC
CDR3aa: CASREVTGGWYGYTF

abundance: -
j_gene: TRBJ1-2
d_gene: -
v_gene: TRBV5-4
CDR3nt: TGTGCCAGCAGCTTGGATCGGACAGCTAACTATGGCTACACCTTC
CDR3aa: CASSLDRTANYGYTF

abundance: -
j_gene: TRBJ2-7
d_gene: -
v_gene: TRBV18
CDR3nt: TGTGCCAGCTCACCTGGGACTTTAAATTCCTACGAGCAGTACTTC
CDR3aa: CASSPGTLNSYEQYF

abundance: -
j_gene: TRBJ1-1
d_gene: -
v_gene: TRBV11-3
CDR3nt: TGTGCCAGCAGCTCGCAGGGTGCGAACACTGAAGCTTTCTTT
CDR3aa: CASSSQGANTEAFF

abundance: -
j_gene: TRBJ1-5
d_gene: TRBD1
v_gene: TRBV19
CDR3nt: TGTGCCAGTAGTATAGCCTTGCCGGGACAGGGAACAAGTAGTCAGCCCCAGCATTTT
CDR3aa: CASSIALPGQGTSSQPQHF

abundance: -
j_gene: TRBJ2-1
d_gene: -
v_gene: TRBV11-3
CDR3nt: TGTGCCAGCAGCCCCCGGGGCACTCAGGGCTCCTACAATGAGCAGTTCTTC
CDR3aa: CASSPRGTQGSYNEQFF

abundance: -
j_gene: TRBJ2-7
d_gene: -
v_gene: TRBV10-3
CDR3nt: TGTGCCATCATGGGGGGCAACACCTACGAGCAGTACTTC
CDR3aa: CAIMGGNTYEQYF

abundance: once
j_gene: TRBJ1-1
d_gene: -
v_gene: TRBV15
CDR3nt: TGTGCCACCAACTCGTACCCCCAGGCTTTCTTT
CDR3aa: CATNSYPQAFF

abundance: -
j_gene: TRBJ1-4
d_gene: -
v_gene: TRBV27
CDR3nt: TGTGCCAGCAGTTTAGGGCACATTAATGAAAAACTGTTTTTT
CDR3aa: CASSLGHINEKLFF